The 30 T cell receptor beta chains given below trace back to one sample, sequenced in a study of cytomegalovirus exposure and HLA in healthy donors. PCR used 60 Vbeta primers and 13 Jbeta primers. The data were produced by immunoSEQ multiplex PCR, yet TCRdb's version contains in-frame clones alone and is incomplete. The sample carries approximately 75,000 clones, 60% to 75% recorded once. The specimen was PBMCs. These receptors came from a woman aged 60-75 years in good health and CMV-seropositive.

The gene calls are TRBV30 and TRBJ1-2; D not resolved. Germline values: CDR1 GTSNPN, CDR2 SVGIG (reference sequence). The CDR3 length is 14 residues. V dropped 0 bases and J dropped 1 base, with 9 bases sitting between them. This CDR3 is CAWSVKGSNYGYTF. The CDR3 nucleotides read TGTGCCTGGAGTGTGAAAGGGAGTAACTATGGCTACACCTTC.

V gene TRBV9 combines with J gene TRBJ1-2; TRBD1 matches at 9 bases. V shed 4 bases and J 5 bases; nucleotides not matched to a gene: 9. The germline V gene encodes CDR1 SGDLS and CDR2 YYNGEE. CDR3 size: 15 residues. The CDR3 loop is CASSIGTGRRYGYTF. DNA for the CDR3: TGTGCCAGCAGCATAGGGACAGGGAGAAGATATGGCTACACCTTC.

CDR3: CASGLVLVSSNQPQHF. In DNA, the CDR3 is TGTGCTAGTGGTTTGGTACTAGTCAGTAGCAATCAGCCCCAGCATTTT. The chain combines TRBV12-5 with TRBJ1-5, with D unclear. The CDR3 has 16 residues. Per germline, CDR1 LGHNT and CDR2 FRNRAP. V lost 0 bases to trimming and J lost 0 bases, with 9 bases between them.

CDR3 nucleotide sequence: TGCGCCAGCAGCTTGCCGGCCGGGGAGCTGTTTTTT. Translated, it gives CASSLPAGELFF. The chain recombines TRBV5-1 with TRBJ2-2; D uncertain. The V gene's germline CDR1 is SGHRS and CDR2 YFSETQ. CDR3 length: 12 residues. V was clipped by 1 base and J by 6 bases, with 4 bases between them.

Of note for this clone: The conserved final phenylalanine or tryptophan is absent from the CDR3, which likely points to a read error. This sequence joins TRBV2 and TRBJ1-1; D unresolved. Trimming left V 6 bases short and J 11 bases short, with 25 bases between. The CDR3 consists of 15 residues. Per germline, CDR1 SNHLY and CDR2 FYNNEI. In nucleotides, the CDR3 is TGTGCCAGCAGCCGCTCTGAGCCCTTTTCGGGAGTGGCTTTCGTT. Translated: CASSRSEPFSGVAFV.

CDR3 sequence reads: CAWTRVGQSNEKLFF. The CDR3, as DNA: TGTGCCTGGACCCGCGTAGGACAGAGTAATGAAAAACTGTTTTTT. The rearrangement links TRBV30 to TRBJ1-4; D might be TRBD1 (6 bases). The CDR3 spans 15 residues. Trimming took off 4 bases at V and 4 bases at J, with 16 bases between the two ends. Germline CDR1 is GTSNPN and CDR2 is SVGIG (reference sequence).

The chain is built from TRBV9 and TRBJ1-5; TRBD1 is a possible D gene (6 bases). This CDR3 contains 14 residues. With 3 bases removed from V and 5 bases from J, the gap between germline ends came to 12 bases. Germline-derived CDR1 and CDR2 are SGDLS and YYNGEE. CDR3 DNA: TGTGCCAGCAGCGCCGGGACACTCGATCAGCCCCAGCATTTT. Translation: CASSAGTLDQPQHF.

The chain has TRBV5-1 and TRBJ2-1; D is possibly TRBD1 (5 bases). Germline values: CDR1 SGHRS, CDR2 YFSETQ. The ends were cut back, 0 bases at V and 8 bases at J, with 15 bases in the middle. This CDR3 comprises 15 residues. CDR3 loop: CASSLAGASLDEQFF. The CDR3 DNA reads as TGCGCCAGCAGCTTGGCTGGGGCCAGTTTGGATGAGCAGTTCTTC. The full variable domain, rest sourced from reference TRBV5-1 and TRBJ2-1, is KAGVTQTPRYLIKTRGQQVTLSCSPISGHRSVSWYQQTPGQGLQFLFEYFSETQRNKGNFPGRFSGRQFSNSRSEMNVSTLELGDSALYLCASSLAGASLDEQFFGPGTRLTVL.

This chain uses TRBV6-4 with TRBJ2-1, with 7 positions matching TRBD2. With 6 bases clipped from V and 9 bases from J, the junction kept 11 bases outside the gene matches. Germline V CDR1 and CDR2: MRHNA, SNTAGT. The CDR3 runs to 14 residues. The CDR3 spells CASSPGLGGTEQFF. CDR3 nucleotide sequence: TGTGCCAGCAGCCCGGGACTGGGAGGGACTGAGCAGTTCTTC.

The chain is built from TRBV7-8 and TRBJ1-1; D is possibly TRBD1 (5 bases). The germline gives CDR1 SGHVS, CDR2 FQNEAQ. Trimming shortened V by 0 bases and J by 1 base, and 6 bases separated the two germline ends. The CDR3 spans 14 residues. CDR3 sequence (DNA): TGTGCCAGCAGCTTAGCGCAGGGGAACACTGAAGCTTTCTTT. It codes for CASSLAQGNTEAFF.

CDR3 protein: CASSPGQGVYEQYF. The CDR3, as DNA: TGTGCCAGTAGTCCCGGACAGGGGGTCTACGAGCAGTACTTC. The V gene is TRBV19, the J gene TRBJ2-7; 10 bases agree with TRBD1. CDR1 is LNHDA and CDR2 is SQIVND in the germline V gene (reference sequence). The CDR3 is 14 residues long. With 5 bases clipped from V and 3 bases from J, the junction kept 4 bases outside the gene matches.

The chain joins TRBV9 to TRBJ2-1, with a tentative D call TRBD2 (7 bases). The CDR3 totals 15 residues. V was trimmed by 0 bases and J by 7 bases, leaving 14 bases between them. From germline, CDR1 is SGDLS and CDR2 YYNGEE. Here the CDR3 DNA reads TGTGCCAGCAGCGTAGTGTGGGGGGGCCAGAATGAGCAGTTCTTC. Its translation: CASSVVWGGQNEQFF.

The V gene is TRBV5-1, the J gene TRBJ2-1, with D maybe TRBD2 (5 bases). The CDR3 extends over 13 amino acids. V was trimmed by 6 bases and J by 0 bases, leaving 7 bases between them. CDR1 is SGHRS and CDR2 is YFSETQ in the germline V gene. CDR3 protein: CASTRDSYNEQFF. For the CDR3, the DNA is TGCGCCAGCACGAGGGACTCCTACAATGAGCAGTTCTTC.

The chain combines TRBV6-1 with TRBJ1-1, with 11 bases lining up with TRBD1. Losses at the gene ends were 2 bases for V and 4 bases for J; bases not matched to a gene: 3. The germline CDR1 and CDR2 sequences are MNHNS and SASEGT. The CDR3 has 15 amino acids. The CDR3 DNA reads as TGTGCCAGCAGTGAATTAGGACAGGGGGCCACTGAAGCTTTCTTT. Translation gives CASSELGQGATEAFF.

The CDR3 bases are TGTGCCTGGACTAGCGGGAGGAATTACGAGCAGTACTTC. Residues: CAWTSGRNYEQYF. This chain connects TRBV30 to TRBJ2-7; TRBD2 agrees at 11 bases. This CDR3 is 13 amino acids long. V gave up 4 bases and J gave up 4 bases; unmatched junction bases: 3. Germline-derived CDR1 and CDR2 are GTSNPN and SVGIG (reference sequence).

The count of this clone is one. The same CDR3 can be traced to other DNA sequences in this sample. The gene calls are TRBV29-1 and TRBJ1-1; D is ambiguous. V was clipped by 4 bases and J by 0 bases, with 6 bases between them. The CDR3 sequence is 12 residues long. Germline V gene lookup returns CDR1 SQVTM and CDR2 ANQGSEA. This chain's CDR3 is CSVARLNTEAFF. For the CDR3, the DNA is TGCAGCGTTGCTAGGCTGAACACTGAAGCTTTCTTT.

The V gene is TRBV30, the J gene TRBJ2-2; the match to TRBD2 covers 10 bases. V shed 3 bases, J shed 7 bases, and the junction held 5 bases outside the gene matches. Germline V lookup: CDR1 GTSNPN, CDR2 SVGIG (reference sequence). The CDR3 has 14 residues. This CDR3 is CAWRIAGGGGELFF. The CDR3 DNA reads TGTGCCTGGAGGATAGCGGGAGGTGGCGGGGAGCTGTTTTTT.

V and J are TRBV10-3 and TRBJ2-7, with 7 bases that match TRBD1. CDR1 is ENHRY, CDR2 SYGVKD, per germline. The junction had 5 bases not matched to a gene; V was cut back by 6 bases and J by 0 bases. The CDR3 runs to 14 residues. Written as DNA, the CDR3 is TGTGCCATCAGGGGGACAGCCCCCTCCTACGAGCAGTACTTC. Translating gives CAIRGTAPSYEQYF.

V gene TRBV7-9 combines with J gene TRBJ2-1, with no clear D. Germline V gene data show CDR1 as SEHNR and CDR2 as FQNEAQ (reference sequence). Trimming stripped 5 bases from V and 5 bases from J, with 10 bases between. The CDR3 consists of 13 residues. CDR3 DNA: TGTGCCAGCAGCCAAGTCGGTGACAATGAGCAGTTCTTC. Protein product: CASSQVGDNEQFF.

The gene calls are TRBV7-2 and TRBJ1-1, with 7 positions matching TRBD1. The CDR3 covers 15 residues. Germline V gene data show CDR1 as SGHTA and CDR2 as FQGNSA. V dropped 2 bases and J dropped 4; count of bases not matched to a gene: 7. CDR3 in amino acids: CASSLLDRRGTEAFF. The CDR3 nucleotides read TGTGCCAGCAGCTTACTGGACAGGCGGGGCACTGAAGCTTTCTTT.

The rearrangement links TRBV27 to TRBJ2-7, with D perhaps matching TRBD2 (5 bases). The germline gives CDR1 MNHEY, CDR2 SMNVEV (reference sequence). This CDR3 contains 17 residues. Trimming removed 0 bases at V and 3 bases at J, with 18 bases between. Written as DNA, the CDR3 is TGTGCCAGCAGTTTATCGTCTCGGAGGAGGTCCCTCTACGAGCAGTACTTC. It translates to CASSLSSRRRSLYEQYF.

The V and J genes are TRBV20-1 and TRBJ1-2; D is unclear. The length of the CDR3 is 11 residues. V was clipped by 1 base and J by 3 bases, with 3 bases between them. Germline assignment: CDR1 DFQATT and CDR2 SNEGSKA (reference sequence). CDR3 DNA: TGCAGTGCTAGAGTAGACTATGGCTACACCTTC. It codes for CSARVDYGYTF.

This clone was detected only a few times. This same CDR3 is encoded by further DNA sequences in the sample. The chain carries TRBV4-1 and TRBJ1-2; TRBD1 agrees at 8 bases. The CDR3 spans 13 residues. Germline trimming cut 1 base from V and 5 bases from J; bases unmatched to any gene: 0. The germline CDR1 and CDR2 sequences are MGHRA and YSYEKL. Here the CDR3 DNA reads TGCGCCAGCAGCCAAGGACAGGGGTATGGCTACACCTTC. Amino acids: CASSQGQGYGYTF.

This clone was detected a few times. The V gene is TRBV5-5, the J gene TRBJ1-1, with a possible D match to TRBD1 (5 bases). V gave up 2 bases and J gave up 0 bases, with 14 bases separating them. Per the germline V gene, CDR1 is SGHKS and CDR2 is YYEKEE (reference sequence). The CDR3 contains 16 residues. In DNA form, the CDR3 reads TGTGCCAGCAGCTTTAGGCCCGGGACTATGAACACTGAAGCTTTCTTT. This translates into CASSFRPGTMNTEAFF.

The genes are TRBV7-9 and TRBJ1-3, with no clear D. Germline loops: CDR1 SEHNR, CDR2 FQNEAQ (reference sequence). The V end was cut by 6 bases, the J end by 0 bases, with 12 bases between. The CDR3 consists of 15 residues. CDR3 region: CASRPLDSSGNTIYF. The CDR3 nucleotides read TGTGCCAGCAGACCACTCGATAGCTCTGGAAACACCATATATTTT.

This clone occurred a few times. The V and J genes are TRBV5-5 and TRBJ2-2; D gene uncertain. Trimming removed 2 bases from V and 6 bases from J, with 5 bases in between. Germline V gives CDR1 SGHKS, CDR2 YYEKEE (reference sequence). This CDR3 spans 12 amino acids. This CDR3 reads CASSFPPGELFF. CDR3 coding DNA: TGTGCCAGCAGCTTTCCTCCCGGGGAGCTGTTTTTT.

This chain joins TRBV18 and TRBJ2-1; maybe TRBD2 (5 bases). This CDR3 has 14 amino acids. V lost 1 base, J lost 6 bases, and 10 bases lay in between. Germline V lookup: CDR1 KGHSH, CDR2 LQKENI. The CDR3 reads CASSPRELGNEQFF. CDR3 in DNA: TGTGCCAGCTCACCACGGGAGTTGGGCAATGAGCAGTTCTTC. Together with reference TRBV18 and TRBJ2-1, the CDR3 gives the full variable domain: NAGVMQNPRHLVRRRGQEARLRCSPMKGHSHVYWYRQLPEEGLKFMVYLQKENIIDESGMPKERFSAEFPKEGPSILRIQQVVRGDSAAYFCASSPRELGNEQFFGPGTRLTVL.

This chain joins TRBV6-6 and TRBJ2-7; unclear D gene. The ends were cut back, 6 bases at V and 3 bases at J, with 9 bases in the middle. This CDR3 is 12 amino acids long. Germline CDR1 reads MNHNY; CDR2 reads SVGAGI (reference sequence). The CDR3 loop is CASRIQLYEQYF. In DNA, the CDR3 is TGTGCCAGCAGGATACAGCTCTACGAGCAGTACTTC.

The V and J genes are TRBV30 and TRBJ1-5; perhaps TRBD1 as D (5 bases). Germline V CDR1 and CDR2: GTSNPN, SVGIG (reference sequence). CDR3 length: 14 residues. Trimming removed 8 bases from V and 1 base from J, with 15 bases in between. CDR3 DNA: TGTGCCCACAGCCCGGGGGAGAGCAATCAGCCCCAGCATTTT. It encodes CAHSPGESNQPQHF. Full variable domain (missing parts from reference TRBV30 and TRBJ1-5): SQTIHQWPATLVQPVGSPLSLECTVEGTSNPNLYWYRQAAGRGLQLLFYSVGIGQISSEVPQNLSASRPQDRQFILSSKKLLLSDSGFYLCAHSPGESNQPQHFGDGTRLSIL.

This chain uses TRBV11-1 with TRBJ1-5, with D unclear. The CDR3 spans 14 residues. The V gene lost 5 bases and the J gene lost 4 bases, with 12 bases spanning the gap. The germline CDR1 and CDR2 sequences are SGHAT and FQDESV (reference sequence). CDR3 loop: CASSPRGENQPQHF. As DNA, the CDR3 is TGTGCCAGCAGCCCCCGGGGAGAGAATCAGCCCCAGCATTTT.